Here is one T cell receptor beta chain with its context. Authors' analysis steps: Estimation of nucleated cell counts was performed using reference gene primer amplification. Clones were read by immunoSEQ multiplex PCR, and TCRdb kept only the in-frame ones, dropping some. V and J calls plus clone size are reproduced from that table; the DNA served to infer D and trimming. The sample includes 300,000 to 400,000 clones, roughly 86% of them seen just once. The data stem from a study of blood T cell repertoires in COVID-19. In the study overall: Acute and convalescent COVID-19 samples came from the United States, Italy and Spain.

The sequence came from an older woman with COVID-19, enrolled during active disease. The source material was peripheral blood.

The CDR3 loop reads CSGGTSVYEQYF. The CDR3 region has the DNA TGCAGCGGGGGGACTAGCGTCTACGAGCAGTACTTC. The chain is built from TRBV29-1 and TRBJ2-7; 10 nucleotides agree with TRBD2. The V gene's germline CDR1 is SQVTM and CDR2 ANQGSEA. The CDR3 is 12 amino acids. V shed 7 bases and J 3 bases; nucleotides not matched to a gene: 3.